These T cell receptor beta chains were read from a single sample in a study of cytomegalovirus exposure and HLA in healthy donors. This table comes from immunoSEQ multiplex PCR, and its TCRdb copy is limited to in-frame clones, with some not included. The sample's table shows 200,000 or so clones. Sequenced input: PBMCs. These receptors originate from a boy aged 10-17 years in good health and CMV-seronegative. Both conserved end residues are part of each CDR3. Each record gives: D gene, J gene, V gene, CDR3 protein, CDR3 DNA. A D gene is named only where the DNA matches it firmly.

>TRBD2|TRBJ2-5|TRBV4-1
CASSLLSGGAFPQETQYF
TGCGCCAGCAGCTTACTGAGCGGGGGGGCGTTCCCACAAGAGACCCAGTACTTC
>-|TRBJ2-3|TRBV6-6
CASSYSVSSDTQYF
TGTGCCAGCAGTTACTCTGTCTCTTCGGATACGCAGTATTTT
>TRBD2|TRBJ2-3|TRBV6-6
CASQAGGGVDTQYF
TGTGCCAGCCAGGCGGGCGGGGGGGTGGATACGCAGTATTTT
>TRBD2|TRBJ2-7|TRBV9
CASSRSGDFYEQYF
TGTGCCAGCAGTCGAAGCGGGGACTTCTACGAGCAGTACTTC
>-|TRBJ2-3|TRBV7-7
CASSPTGIADTQYF
TGTGCCAGCAGCCCCACAGGGATAGCAGATACGCAGTATTTT
>TRBD1|TRBJ1-5|TRBV4-2
CASSRTLGGTVVDGNQPQHF
TGTGCCAGCAGCCGAACCCTTGGGGGGACAGTGGTCGATGGCAATCAGCCCCAGCATTTT
>-|TRBJ2-1|TRBV7-3
CASSPSGTNEQFF
TGTGCCAGCAGCCCCTCCGGGACAAATGAGCAGTTCTTC
>-|TRBJ2-7|TRBV6-1
CASSGAIDYEQYF
TGTGCCAGCAGTGGGGCCATAGATTACGAGCAGTACTTC
>-|TRBJ1-1|TRBV9
CASSTITGPNTEAFF
TGTGCCAGCAGCACCATAACTGGGCCGAACACTGAAGCTTTCTTT
>-|TRBJ1-3|TRBV4-2
CASSQDPENYSGNTIYF
TGTGCCAGCAGCCAAGATCCCGAAAACTACTCTGGAAACACCATATATTTT
>-|TRBJ2-5|TRBV4-2
CASSQGARQETQYF
TGTGCCAGCAGCCAAGGGGCGCGTCAAGAGACCCAGTACTTC
>-|TRBJ2-3|TRBV28
CASSLGPGTDTQYF
TGTGCCAGCAGTTTGGGCCCCGGCACAGATACGCAGTATTTT
>-|TRBJ1-1|TRBV2
CATRGATAVNTEAFF
TGTGCCACCCGTGGGGCGACAGCTGTGAACACTGAAGCTTTCTTT
>TRBD1|TRBJ1-1|TRBV18
CARPGTGIALTEAFF
TGTGCCAGGCCGGGGACAGGGATCGCTTTGACTGAAGCTTTCTTT
>TRBD2|TRBJ2-7|TRBV6-5
CASSYSTSAYEQYF
TGTGCCAGCAGTTACTCGACTAGCGCCTACGAGCAGTACTTC
>-|TRBJ1-5|TRBV19
CASSISRLSEPQHF
TGTGCCAGTAGTATTAGTCGTCTGAGCGAGCCCCAGCATTTT
>-|TRBJ2-2|TRBV11-2
CASSPPPRQPGFLFF
TGTGCCAGCAGCCCACCCCCACGACAGCCCGGGTTCCTGTTTTTT
>TRBD1|TRBJ2-7|TRBV5-1
CASSPGQGVWEQYF
TGCGCCAGCAGCCCGGGACAGGGCGTCTGGGAGCAGTACTTC
>TRBD1|TRBJ2-2|TRBV6-5
CASRDRVNTGELFF
TGTGCCAGCAGGGACAGGGTGAACACCGGGGAGCTGTTTTTT
>TRBD1|TRBJ1-2|TRBV9
CASSARQGPHGYTF
TGTGCCAGCAGCGCCAGACAGGGCCCTCATGGCTACACCTTC
>-|TRBJ2-2|TRBV10-1
CASRAGNTGELFF
TGCGCCAGCAGAGCCGGGAACACCGGGGAGCTGTTTTTT
>TRBD1|TRBJ1-2|TRBV19
CASSSGTGFYGYTF
TGTGCCAGCAGTTCCGGGACAGGCTTCTATGGCTACACCTTC
>-|TRBJ2-7|TRBV6-5
CASRPREQTSYEQYF
TGTGCCAGCAGACCCCGAGAGCAAACCTCCTACGAGCAGTACTTC
>TRBD1|TRBJ2-2|TRBV7-7
CASSPGQGETGELFF
TGTGCCAGCAGCCCGGGACAGGGGGAAACCGGGGAGCTGTTTTTT
>-|TRBJ1-5|TRBV19
CASSMGRGGNQPQHF
TGTGCCAGTAGTATGGGGCGAGGTGGCAATCAGCCCCAGCATTTT
>TRBD1|TRBJ1-4|TRBV2
CASSEDRGLEKLFF
TGTGCCAGCAGTGAGGACAGGGGCCTCGAAAAACTGTTTTTT
>-|TRBJ2-7|TRBV6-1
CASSEGRARRGARGNF
TGTGCCAGCAGTGAAGGGCGGGCGCGACGGGGGGCGAGAGGCAACTTC
>-|TRBJ2-3|TRBV18
CASSPRPEDTQYF
TGTGCCAGCTCACCACGCCCCGAGGATACGCAGTATTTT
>TRBD1|TRBJ1-1|TRBV4-1
CASRPQGAKTEAFF
TGCGCCAGCAGACCCCAGGGGGCGAAGACTGAAGCTTTCTTT
>-|TRBJ2-7|TRBV4-1
CASSQRDRTYEQYF
TGCGCCAGCAGCCAACGAGACAGAACCTACGAGCAGTACTTC
>-|TRBJ1-5|TRBV28
CASRAGLSQPQHF
TGTGCCAGCAGAGCAGGGTTAAGCCAGCCCCAGCATTTT
>-|TRBJ2-2|TRBV9
CASSVDLRGRTGELFF
TGTGCCAGCAGCGTTGATCTGCGGGGGCGGACCGGGGAGCTGTTTTTT
>-|TRBJ2-7|TRBV30
CAWSVPGPFYEQYF
TGTGCCTGGAGTGTACCTGGGCCATTCTACGAGCAGTACTTC
>TRBD2|TRBJ2-5|TRBV4-1
CASSPRTSGGAALETQYF
TGCGCCAGCAGCCCCCGGACTAGCGGGGGGGCAGCTTTAGAGACCCAGTACTTC
>-|TRBJ2-5|TRBV6-5
CASSYVSGWVETQYF
TGTGCCAGCAGTTACGTATCAGGGTGGGTCGAGACCCAGTACTTC
>-|TRBJ1-2|TRBV5-6
CASSSSGGGYTF
TGTGCCAGCAGCTCCTCGGGAGGTGGCTACACCTTC
>-|TRBJ2-3|TRBV5-5
CASSLVGTSTDTQYF
TGTGCCAGCAGCTTGGTGGGGACAAGCACAGATACGCAGTATTTT
>-|TRBJ1-1|TRBV27
CASILSTEAFF
TGTGCCAGCATCCTTAGCACTGAAGCTTTCTTT
>-|TRBJ1-1|TRBV7-6
CASSLYLGQNTEAFF
TGTGCCAGCAGCTTATATCTTGGACAGAACACTGAAGCTTTCTTT
>-|TRBJ1-2|TRBV7-2
CASSSAGGSKRGYTF
TGTGCCAGCAGCTCGGCCGGGGGATCGAAAAGAGGCTACACCTTC